The 18 T cell receptor beta chains listed next were all sequenced from one sample in a study of blood T cells in healthy people across ages. A sample-barcoded 5' primer and a J-beta primer mix were used in a second PCR of roughly 7 to 12 cycles. TCRdb redid the calling of the 5' RACE reads with MiXCR, one entry per CDR3 protein. The sample records about 900,000 distinct CDR3 sequences, under 80% being singletons. Material: blood. Receptors were obtained from a man aged 30-40 years in good health.

The rearrangement links TRBV20-1 to TRBJ2-3, with D tentatively TRBD2 (7 bases). The CDR3 loop spans 15 amino acids. The V and J ends lost 1 base and 2 bases respectively, with 13 bases between them. In germline, CDR1 is DFQATT, CDR2 SNEGSKA (reference sequence). The CDR3 DNA follows: TGCAGTGCTAGAGGGGGGGGACAAAACACAGATACGCAGTATTTT. Translated: CSARGGGQNTDTQYF.

This chain uses TRBV6-1 with TRBJ2-7, with 10 bases aligning to TRBD1. The CDR3 length is 15 residues. J lost 2 bases, V lost 6 bases, and 7 bases had no gene match. In germline, CDR1 is MNHNS, CDR2 SASEGT. Here the CDR3 DNA reads TGTGCCAGCAGCATCGGGACAGGGGTCCCCTACGAGCAGTACTTC. Its translation: CASSIGTGVPYEQYF.

This clonotype was counted a single time. The V gene is TRBV7-2, the J gene TRBJ2-3; D ambiguous. This CDR3 contains 16 residues. In germline, CDR1 is SGHTA, CDR2 FQGNSA. Trimming shortened V by 2 bases and J by 5 bases, and 17 bases separated the two germline ends. In DNA, the CDR3 is TGTGCCAGCAGCTTACGTATTCGGCCTAAAGGAGATACGCAGTATTTT. This sequence encodes CASSLRIRPKGDTQYF.

The chain employs TRBV29-1 and TRBJ2-3, with 10 bases aligning to TRBD1. The CDR3 runs to 15 residues. The V segment lost 5 bases and the J segment 0 bases; nucleotides outside the gene matches: 5. Per the germline V gene, CDR1 is SQVTM and CDR2 is ANQGSEA. CDR3 sequence reads: CSVLTGGWSTDTQYF. DNA of the CDR3: TGCAGCGTTCTGACAGGGGGCTGGAGCACAGATACGCAGTATTTT.

This clonotype appeared a few times. CDR3 amino acids: CASSYLPGTPRNSPLHF. The CDR3 DNA follows: TGTGCCAGCAGTTACTTACCAGGGACTCCTCGGAATTCACCCCTCCACTTT. The chain carries TRBV6-2 or TRBV6-3 and TRBJ1-6; D perhaps matches TRBD1 (5 bases). Trimming took 1 base from V and 7 from J, leaving 17 bases between them. The germline V gene encodes CDR1 MNHEY and CDR2 SVGEGT. The CDR3 spans 17 residues.

This CDR3 reads CASSPGGRATGNTIYF. The CDR3, as DNA: TGTGCCAGCAGCCCCGGGGGCAGGGCTACTGGAAACACCATATATTTT. This rearrangement joins TRBV4-2 to TRBJ1-3; the D gene is possibly TRBD1 (6 bases). The V gene lost 4 bases and the J gene lost 2 bases, with 15 bases spanning the gap. The CDR3 runs to 16 residues. Germline V lookup: CDR1 LGHNA, CDR2 YNFKEQ.

This sequence joins TRBV28 and TRBJ2-7; 8 positions agree with TRBD1. Germline assignment: CDR1 MDHEN and CDR2 SYDVKM. V dropped 4 bases and J dropped 2; count of bases not matched to a gene: 10. The CDR3 spans 16 residues. CDR3 amino acids: CASSSIAQGGAYEQYF. The CDR3 nucleotides are TGTGCCAGCAGTTCTATCGCACAGGGGGGCGCCTACGAGCAGTACTTC.

The rearrangement links TRBV6-2 or TRBV6-3 to TRBJ2-6, with a weak D call TRBD1 (5 bases). V was trimmed by 2 bases and J by 4 bases, leaving 12 bases between them. The germline V gene has CDR1 MNHEY and CDR2 SVGEGT. The CDR3 is made up of 16 amino acids. CDR3 in amino acids: CASSYRRDGGANVLTF. The CDR3 DNA sequence: TGTGCCAGCAGTTACCGCAGGGATGGCGGGGCCAACGTCCTGACTTTC.

The chain joins TRBV6-5 to TRBJ2-7; D is unclear. With the DNA end fitting TRBJ2-5 better, the J assignment may be wrong. Germline values: CDR1 MNHEY, CDR2 SVGAGI. The CDR3 has 13 amino acids. The DNA of the CDR3 is TGTGCCAGCAGCCGGTGGGCACAAGAGACCCAGTACTTC. Protein: CASSRWAQETQYF.

CDR3 in amino acids: CASSQDAGQPYEQYF. In nucleotides, the CDR3 is TGCGCCAGCAGCCAAGATGCGGGACAACCCTACGAGCAGTACTTC. The rearrangement links TRBV4-3 to TRBJ2-7; either TRBD1 or TRBD2 may fit D (6 bases each). Germline CDR1 is LGHNA and CDR2 is YSLEER. The CDR3 length is 15 residues. Trimming removed 0 bases at V and 2 bases at J, with 11 bases between.

The CDR3 protein is CASSLPGLAGSTDTQYF. The CDR3 coding sequence is TGTGCCAGCAGTTTACCGGGACTAGCGGGGAGCACAGATACGCAGTATTTT. V and J are TRBV28 and TRBJ2-3; 13 positions match TRBD2. The trim removed 2 bases at V and 0 bases at J, leaving 2 bases unmatched. The CDR3 spans 17 residues. CDR1 and CDR2 (germline): MDHEN, SYDVKM.

This rearrangement joins TRBV2 to TRBJ1-6, with a tentative D call TRBD1 (6 bases). CDR1 is SNHLY and CDR2 is FYNNEI in the germline V gene. Trimming removed 6 bases at V and 0 bases at J, with 12 bases between. The CDR3 consists of 16 residues. The CDR3 region has the DNA TGTGCCAGCAGATTAGGGACAAGCTCCTATAATTCACCCCTCCACTTT. Amino acids: CASRLGTSSYNSPLHF. Supplemented by reference TRBV2 and TRBJ1-6, the full variable domain reads EPEVTQTPSHQVTQMGQEVILRCVPISNHLYFYWYRQILGQKVEFLVSFYNNEISEKSEIFDDQFSVERPDGSNFTLKIRSTKLEDSAMYFCASRLGTSSYNSPLHFGNGTRLTVT.

The chain uses TRBV27 and TRBJ2-4; tentatively, D is TRBD1 or TRBD2 (5 bases each). Trimming stripped 2 bases from V and 0 bases from J, with 8 bases between. This CDR3 comprises 15 residues. Germline V gives CDR1 MNHEY, CDR2 SMNVEV (reference sequence). The CDR3 nucleotides read TGTGCCAGCAGTTTAGAGGGGATAGCCAAAAACATTCAGTACTTC. It yields the protein CASSLEGIAKNIQYF.

The chain has TRBV28 and TRBJ2-3, with 10 positions matching TRBD2. Germline trimming cut 10 bases from V and 3 bases from J; bases unmatched to any gene: 22. Germline V gene data show CDR1 as MDHEN and CDR2 as SYDVKM. This CDR3 spans 19 amino acids. In DNA, the CDR3 is TGTGCCACCAACGCGGAACTAGCGGGGTTTAGAGGGATGACAGATACGCAGTATTTT. Residues: CATNAELAGFRGMTDTQYF.

This chain joins TRBV6-5 and TRBJ2-1; possible D gene TRBD2, 6 bases. The CDR3 extends over 12 amino acids. Germline loops: CDR1 MNHEY, CDR2 SVGAGI. The V end lost 2 bases, the J end lost 10 bases, and 9 bases lay between the germline ends. The CDR3 is CASSYAAGEQFF. The CDR3 DNA reads as TGTGCCAGCAGTTACGCCGCGGGGGAGCAGTTCTTC.

The genes are TRBV7-2 and TRBJ2-1; D unclear. CDR1 and CDR2 (germline): SGHTA, FQGNSA. V lost 3 bases and J lost 7, with 7 bases in between. The CDR3 covers 12 residues. CDR3 coding DNA: TGTGCCAGCAGCTTTTCCCGGAATGAGCAGTTCTTC. Translation: CASSFSRNEQFF. Full variable domain (missing parts from reference TRBV7-2 and TRBJ2-1): GAGVSQSPSNKVTEKGKDVELRCDPISGHTALYWYRQSLGQGLEFLIYFQGNSAPDKSGLPSDRFSAERTGGSVSTLTIQRTQQEDSAVYLCASSFSRNEQFFGPGTRLTVL.

The J gene is TRBJ1-2, the V gene TRBV6-5, with D perhaps matching TRBD1 (6 bases). Germline loops: CDR1 MNHEY, CDR2 SVGAGI. This CDR3 is 13 amino acids long. V was shortened by 2 bases and J by 6 bases, with 10 bases between the two germline ends. The CDR3 sequence is CASSYAAGDGYTF. The CDR3 DNA sequence: TGTGCCAGCAGTTACGCGGCAGGGGATGGCTACACCTTC.

This chain uses TRBV7-2 with TRBJ2-5; D could derive from TRBD1 or TRBD2 (5 bases each). The CDR3 has 15 residues. Germline V lookup: CDR1 SGHTA, CDR2 FQGNSA. Trimming pared 7 bases from V and 4 bases from J, leaving 19 bases between. CDR3 sequence reads: CASNPFGTPLETQYF. The CDR3 DNA follows: TGTGCCAGCAACCCATTCGGGACGCCGCTAGAGACCCAGTACTTC.